The clone carrying this T cell receptor beta chain was detected ten times or more. The authors amplified TCR beta CDR3 regions, and they did so from RNA transcripts for repertoire sequencing. Amplification began with first-round RT-PCR using HTBI primers, then second-round multiplex PCR was performed. A single record per CDR3 protein comes from TCRdb applying MiXCR to the multiplex PCR reads. The sample records about 590,000 distinct CDR3 sequences, under 45% being singletons. Hyperthyroidism patients had new diagnoses, durations under 2 months, and ages of 18 to 65. Patients with other autoimmune diseases, uncontrolled infections, pregnancy or lactation were excluded. The sample originates from a study of Graves' ophthalmopathy and Graves' hyperthyroidism. CDR3 length: 13 residues. V lost 3 bases and J lost 4, with 10 bases in between.

V is TRBV12-3 or TRBV12-4 and J is TRBJ2-7; weak D call: TRBD2 (5 bases). Sequencing was carried out using peripheral blood or thyroid tissue (not recorded which). The receptor comes from an adult man with Graves' hyperthyroidism. The DNA of the CDR3 is TGTGCCAGCAGTTTTACATCGGGGTACGAGCAGTACTTC. Amino acids: CASSFTSGYEQYF.